This TCR beta chain was profiled in a study of T cell responses to AZD1222 COVID-19 vaccine. Turning to this clone: Its antigen is currently unknown.

Study conclusions and caveats: Close to half of all spike-specific TCRs reportedly target regions of the variants that are unmutated. When two AZD1222 doses had been given, Spike-specific TCR breadth and depth rose. Donors skewed white British and female; clonal diversity was possibly underestimated. Only a handful of AZD1222 recipients were seropositive at baseline.

Germline values: CDR1 SEHNR, CDR2 FQNEAQ (reference sequence). The CDR3 consists of 15 residues. With 5 bases removed from V and 3 bases from J, the gap between germline ends came to 16 bases. Sequenced by immunoSEQ multiplex PCR; TCRdb stores in-frame clones only, minus some. In the table there are about 110,000 clones, 70% to 90% of which are singletons. The chain carries TRBV7-9 and TRBJ1-1; unclear D gene. The material sequenced was peripheral blood, taken 28 days after the second AZD1222 dose. This clonotype was obtained from an adult who received the AZD1222 COVID-19 vaccine. CDR3 DNA: TGTGCCAGCAGCCCAGTATCACTAGGCGACACTGAAGCTTTCTTT. Translation: CASSPVSLGDTEAFF.